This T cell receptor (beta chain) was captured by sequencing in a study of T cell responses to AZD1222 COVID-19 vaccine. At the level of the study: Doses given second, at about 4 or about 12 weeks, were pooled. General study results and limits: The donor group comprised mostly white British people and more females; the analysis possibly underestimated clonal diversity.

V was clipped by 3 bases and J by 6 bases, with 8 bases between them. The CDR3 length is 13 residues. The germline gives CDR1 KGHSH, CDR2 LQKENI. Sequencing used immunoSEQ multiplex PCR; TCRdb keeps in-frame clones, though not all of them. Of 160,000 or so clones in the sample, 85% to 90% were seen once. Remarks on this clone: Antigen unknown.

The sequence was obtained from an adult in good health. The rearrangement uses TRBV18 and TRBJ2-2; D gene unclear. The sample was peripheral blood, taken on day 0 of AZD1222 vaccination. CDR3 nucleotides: TGTGCCAGCTCACCTGGAGAGGCCGGGGAGCTGTTTTTT. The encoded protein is CASSPGEAGELFF. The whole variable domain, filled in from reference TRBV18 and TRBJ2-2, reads NAGVMQNPRHLVRRRGQEARLRCSPMKGHSHVYWYRQLPEEGLKFMVYLQKENIIDESGMPKERFSAEFPKEGPSILRIQQVVRGDSAAYFCASSPGEAGELFFGEGSRLTVL.